Listed below are T cell receptor beta chains from one sample, sequenced in a study of shared clonotypes between healthy human individuals. TCRdb's copy holds only in-frame clones and misses some; the assay was immunoSEQ multiplex PCR. The sample consists of 2 million to 2.5 million clones, 80% to 95% of them appearing once. The sample taken for sequencing was naive CD4+ T cells from PBMCs. All receptors come from a man younger than 35 in good health. Some clones in this sample may be carry-over from other donors' samples. Both conserved end residues are part of each CDR3. A D gene is named only where the DNA matches it firmly. Not all rows give a size; the values are once, few, many and, for expanded clones, a class.

D	size	V	J	CDR3	DNA
TRBD1	.	TRBV5-5	TRBJ1-5	CASSGRDRSLSNQPQHF	TGTGCCAGCAGCGGCCGGGACAGGAGCCTTAGCAATCAGCCCCAGCATTTT
.	.	TRBV18	TRBJ1-2	CASSPTGDYYGYTF	TGTGCCAGCTCACCGACGGGAGATTACTATGGCTACACCTTC
TRBD1	once	TRBV4-1	TRBJ1-1	CASSHNRVDRKNTEAFF	TGCGCCAGCAGCCATAATAGAGTGGACAGGAAAAACACTGAAGCTTTCTTT
.	once	TRBV5-4	TRBJ2-5	CASSPRDPRETQYF	TGTGCCAGCAGCCCCCGGGACCCAAGGGAGACCCAGTACTTC
.	.	TRBV7-9	TRBJ1-2	CASSLGSWAGDGYTF	TGTGCCAGCAGCTTAGGTTCATGGGCAGGGGATGGCTACACCTTC
.	.	TRBV11-1	TRBJ1-5	CASSLDRRQPQHF	TGTGCCAGCAGCTTAGATCGCCGTCAGCCCCAGCATTTT
TRBD1	.	TRBV6-6	TRBJ1-1	CASTPGQGEAFF	TGTGCCAGCACCCCGGGACAGGGGGAAGCTTTCTTT
.	.	TRBV28	TRBJ1-1	CASSLTQGRSTEAFF	TGTGCCAGCAGTTTAACCCAGGGGCGCAGCACTGAAGCTTTCTTT
.	.	TRBV7-6	TRBJ2-5	CASSTDRGQYF	TGTGCCAGCAGCACGGATCGGGGCCAGTACTTC
.	.	TRBV5-4	TRBJ2-7	CAGVSRDGDEQYF	TGTGCTGGCGTTTCCAGGGACGGCGACGAGCAGTACTTC
TRBD2	.	TRBV5-1	TRBJ2-1	CASTERDSYNEQFF	TGCGCCAGCACCGAGCGGGACTCCTACAATGAGCAGTTCTTC
.	.	TRBV5-6	TRBJ2-1	CASSLGRGEQFF	TGTGCCAGCAGCTTGGGCAGGGGTGAGCAGTTCTTC
.	once	TRBV2	TRBJ1-5	CASRSGPFLVQPQHF	TGTGCCAGCAGGTCAGGGCCGTTTTTGGTTCAGCCCCAGCATTTT
TRBD1	.	TRBV20-1	TRBJ1-1	CSAGTAFWAFF	TGCAGTGCGGGGACAGCGTTTTGGGCTTTCTTT
TRBD2	.	TRBV19	TRBJ2-2	CASSAPAGVSLTGELFF	TGTGCCAGTAGTGCGCCAGCGGGAGTTTCTTTGACCGGGGAGCTGTTTTTT
.	.	TRBV5-1	TRBJ1-1	CASSLAVSGANTEAFF	TGCGCCAGCAGCTTGGCCGTGTCAGGGGCGAACACTGAAGCTTTCTTT
TRBD1	.	TRBV27	TRBJ2-2	CASSLDRAGELFF	TGTGCCAGCAGTTTAGACAGGGCCGGGGAGCTGTTTTTT
.	.	TRBV28	TRBJ2-1	CASRLHGTNEQFF	TGTGCCAGCAGACTCCATGGGACAAATGAGCAGTTCTTC